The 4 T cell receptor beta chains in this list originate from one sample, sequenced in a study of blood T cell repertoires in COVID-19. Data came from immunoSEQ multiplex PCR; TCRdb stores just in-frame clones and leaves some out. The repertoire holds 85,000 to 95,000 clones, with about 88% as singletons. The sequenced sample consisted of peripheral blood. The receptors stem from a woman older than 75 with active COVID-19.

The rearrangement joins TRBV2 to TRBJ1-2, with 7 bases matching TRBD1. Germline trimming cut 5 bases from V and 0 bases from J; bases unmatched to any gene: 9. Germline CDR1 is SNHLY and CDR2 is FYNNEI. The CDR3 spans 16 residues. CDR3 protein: CASSYGTAKSNYGYTF. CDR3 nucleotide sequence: TGTGCCAGCAGTTACGGGACAGCAAAGTCTAACTATGGCTACACCTTC.

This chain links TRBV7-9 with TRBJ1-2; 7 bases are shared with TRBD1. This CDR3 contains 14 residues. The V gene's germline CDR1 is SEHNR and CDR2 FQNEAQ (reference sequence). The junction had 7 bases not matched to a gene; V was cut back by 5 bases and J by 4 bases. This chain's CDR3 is CASSRDREGYGYTF. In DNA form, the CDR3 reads TGTGCCAGCAGCCGAGACAGGGAAGGCTATGGCTACACCTTC.

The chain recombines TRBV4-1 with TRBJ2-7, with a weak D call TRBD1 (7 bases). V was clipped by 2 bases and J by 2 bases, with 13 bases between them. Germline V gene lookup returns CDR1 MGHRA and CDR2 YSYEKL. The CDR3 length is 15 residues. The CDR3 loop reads CASSQLQGTAYEQYF. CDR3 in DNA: TGCGCCAGCAGCCAATTACAGGGGACTGCCTACGAGCAGTACTTC.

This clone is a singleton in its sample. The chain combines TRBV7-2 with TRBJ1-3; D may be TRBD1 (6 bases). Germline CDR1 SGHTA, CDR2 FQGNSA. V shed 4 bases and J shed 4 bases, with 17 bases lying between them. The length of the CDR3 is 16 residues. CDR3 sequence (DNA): TGTGCCAGCAGCTCCAGAATGGGGGCTCTCGGAAACACCATATATTTT. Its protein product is CASSSRMGALGNTIYF.